This T cell receptor beta chain was identified in a study of cytomegalovirus exposure and HLA in healthy donors. In the PCR, 60 Vbeta and 13 Jbeta primers were used. The assay was immunoSEQ multiplex PCR, and TCRdb's table has in-frame clones only and misses some. The sample records tens of thousands of clones, 80% being singletons. The CDR3 consists of 14 residues. V was shortened by 7 bases and J by 6 bases, with 19 bases between the two germline ends. The germline V gene has CDR1 SQVTM and CDR2 ANQGSEA. The sequence derives from a male donor in good health and CMV-seronegative. The sample comprised PBMCs. V usage is TRBV29-1 and J usage is TRBJ2-4; perhaps TRBD1 as D (6 bases). This CDR3 is CSASPTGKGNIQYF. Here the CDR3 DNA reads TGCAGCGCCTCACCGACAGGCAAAGGAAACATTCAGTACTTC.